This T cell receptor (beta chain) was found in a study of blood T cell repertoires in COVID-19. For the study at large: Donors in the United States, Italy and Spain gave samples during acute or convalescent COVID-19.

This CDR3 has 15 amino acids. V was pared by 6 bases and J by 4 bases, with 12 bases of the junction left unmatched. Germline V gene lookup returns CDR1 MDHEN and CDR2 SYDVKM. TCRdb's table, derived via immunoSEQ multiplex PCR, lists solely in-frame clones and lacks some. Of hundreds of thousands of clones in the sample, around 90% were seen once. The TCR sequence derives from a human donor in a cohort sampled during active COVID-19. Sequenced sample: peripheral blood. V and J are TRBV28 and TRBJ2-7, with TRBD2 matching 7 bases. For the CDR3, the DNA is TGTGCCAGCAGCCCCCCAGGGACTATCACATACGAGCAGTACTTC. Encoded protein: CASSPPGTITYEQYF.